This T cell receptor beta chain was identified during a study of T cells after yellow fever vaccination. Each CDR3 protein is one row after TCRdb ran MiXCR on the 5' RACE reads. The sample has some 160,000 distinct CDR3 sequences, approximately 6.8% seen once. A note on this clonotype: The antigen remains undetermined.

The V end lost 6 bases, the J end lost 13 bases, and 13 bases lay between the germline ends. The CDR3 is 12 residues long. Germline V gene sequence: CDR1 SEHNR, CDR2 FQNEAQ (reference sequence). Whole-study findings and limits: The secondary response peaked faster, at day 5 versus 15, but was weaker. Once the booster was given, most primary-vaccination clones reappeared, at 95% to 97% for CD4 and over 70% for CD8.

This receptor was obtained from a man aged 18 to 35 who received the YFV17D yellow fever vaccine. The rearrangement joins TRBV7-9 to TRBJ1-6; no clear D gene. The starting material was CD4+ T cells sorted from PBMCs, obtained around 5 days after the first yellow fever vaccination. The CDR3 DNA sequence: TGTGCCAGCAGTAGTAATCTCCGGCCCCTCCACTTT. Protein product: CASSSNLRPLHF. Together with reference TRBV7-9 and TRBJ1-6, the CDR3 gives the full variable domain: DTGVSQNPRHKITKRGQNVTFRCDPISEHNRLYWYRQTLGQGPEFLTYFQNEAQLEKSRLLSDRFSAERPKGSFSTLEIQRTEQGDSAMYLCASSSNLRPLHFGNGTRLTVT.